This TCR beta chain was captured by sequencing in a study of T cells in Graves' hyperthyroidism and ophthalmopathy. Study-level results: Most clonotypes expanded in thyroid above 0.001 were likewise present in blood. With a median lead of around 6.7 months before onset, the model predicted ophthalmopathy. Ophthalmopathy was separated from stable hyperthyroidism by a 13 V-J model.

This CDR3 spans 16 amino acids. The germline V and J ends were trimmed by 0 bases and 5 bases, with 15 bases remaining between them. Per germline, CDR1 LNHDA and CDR2 SQIVND (reference sequence). Comment on this clonotype: Its target is unknown.

Researchers took RNA transcripts and amplified the TCR beta CDR3 regions from them. HTBI primers were employed in a first-round RT-PCR of the TCR CDR3. TCRdb recomputed calls from the multiplex PCR reads with MiXCR, one row per CDR3 protein. The data contain approximately 300,000 distinct CDR3 sequences, around a fifth of them singletons. Subjects with ophthalmopathy showed a Clinical Activity Score no lower than 3, a NOSPECS grade no lower than 4, and a duration shorter than 3 months. The sequencing input was blood. V is TRBV19 and J is TRBJ2-3, with D tentatively TRBD1 or TRBD2 (5 bases each). The origin of this receptor is a man aged 45-65 years with Graves' ophthalmopathy. The CDR3 nucleotides are TGTGCCAGTAGTATAGAGGGGACGGCCGGAGTAGATACGCAGTATTTT. Its translation is CASSIEGTAGVDTQYF.